The 24 T cell receptor beta chains reported below all come from one sample, sequenced in a study. Using its own MiXCR run on the 5' RACE reads, TCRdb lists one record per CDR3 protein. The sample holds about 54,000 distinct CDR3 sequences, 17% seen once. Sample: naive CD4+ T cells sorted from blood. Subset noted: naive CD4+ T cells, CD4+CD45RA+CD25-. The receptor source for this set is a female donor with breast cancer.

This clonotype was recorded a few times. This chain links TRBV4-3 with TRBJ1-2, with a tentative D call TRBD1 (5 bases). With 3 bases removed from V and 3 bases from J, the gap between germline ends came to 17 bases. Germline V lookup: CDR1 LGHNA, CDR2 YSLEER. The CDR3 loop spans 16 amino acids. The CDR3 nucleotides are TGCGCCAGCAGCCACCAAGGTGCAGGGACGGACTATGGCTACACCTTC. Translation: CASSHQGAGTDYGYTF.

This clonotype was counted only a few times. The chain combines TRBV12-3 or TRBV12-4 with TRBJ2-1; 11 bases are shared with TRBD2. The CDR3 length is 13 residues. V shed 6 bases and J 11 bases; nucleotides not matched to a gene: 6. CDR3 DNA sequence: TGTGCCAGCAGGGGGACTAGCGGTTCGAAGCAGTTCTTC. Its protein product is CASRGTSGSKQFF.

This clonotype came up once. The chain combines TRBV6-6 with TRBJ2-2; D perhaps matches TRBD1 (6 bases). The ends were cut back, 2 bases at V and 8 bases at J, with 12 bases in the middle. CDR1 and CDR2 (germline): MNHNY, SVGAGI (reference sequence). This CDR3 is built from 14 residues. The CDR3 DNA reads TGTGCCAGCAGTTACCAAGGGGGAGTTGGGGAGCTGTTTTTT. This encodes CASSYQGGVGELFF.

This clonotype was seen a few times. This chain uses TRBV6-2 or TRBV6-3 with TRBJ2-5; perhaps D is TRBD1 or TRBD2 (5 bases each). Trimming shortened V by 5 bases and J by 2 bases, and 9 bases separated the two germline ends. This CDR3 has 13 residues. Germline lookup yields CDR1 MNHEY and CDR2 SVGEGT. CDR3 nucleotide sequence: TGTGCCAGCAGTGAGGGGAGACAAGAGACCCAGTACTTC. It translates to CASSEGRQETQYF.

The V gene is TRBV9, the J gene TRBJ1-3; no firm D call. Trimming took off 0 bases at V and 0 bases at J, with 16 bases between the two ends. This CDR3 is built from 18 residues. Germline V CDR1 and CDR2: SGDLS, YYNGEE. CDR3 residues: CASSVGSWGLSSGNTIYF. CDR3 coding DNA: TGTGCCAGCAGCGTAGGCTCCTGGGGTTTAAGCTCTGGAAACACCATATATTTT.

This clonotype was seen ten or more times. This chain joins TRBV9 and TRBJ1-1, with D possibly TRBD1 on 5 matching bases. Germline lookup yields CDR1 SGDLS and CDR2 YYNGEE. V lost 4 bases and J lost 7, with 17 bases in between. This CDR3 is 14 amino acids long. CDR3 bases: TGTGCCAGCAGCCCCTTGGGGGAAGCTGGTGAAGCTTTCTTT. This encodes CASSPLGEAGEAFF.

This clonotype was counted only a few times. No conserved phenylalanine or tryptophan is present at the end of the CDR3, so a read error is the likely explanation. This chain connects TRBV5-1 to TRBJ2-1, with D possibly matching TRBD2 (5 bases). Between the trimmed V and J ends, which lost 2 bases and 6 bases, there was a span of 9 bases. CDR1 and CDR2 (germline): SGHRS, YFSETQ. This CDR3 spans 13 amino acids. In DNA form, the CDR3 reads TGCGCCAGCAGCTTTGGAGCGGCCAATGAGCAGTTCTCC. Its translation is CASSFGAANEQFS.

This clonotype has just a few counts. The J gene is TRBJ2-5, the V gene TRBV5-1, with D perhaps given as TRBD1 or TRBD2 (5 bases each). Deletions cut 0 bases from V and 1 base from J, with 10 bases between. The CDR3 spans 15 residues. Germline-derived CDR1 and CDR2 are SGHRS and YFSETQ. CDR3 DNA: TGCGCCAGCAGCTTGGCCGGGACGGTCCAAGAGACCCAGTACTTC. Translating it yields CASSLAGTVQETQYF. The full variable domain, with the rest looked up from reference TRBV5-1 and TRBJ2-5, is KAGVTQTPRYLIKTRGQQVTLSCSPISGHRSVSWYQQTPGQGLQFLFEYFSETQRNKGNFPGRFSGRQFSNSRSEMNVSTLELGDSALYLCASSLAGTVQETQYFGPGTRLLVL.

This clonotype showed up many times. The chain links TRBV4-2 to TRBJ1-4, with D possibly matching TRBD1 (6 bases). The CDR3 length is 13 residues. V was clipped by 0 bases and J by 11 bases, with 10 bases between them. Germline lookup yields CDR1 LGHNA and CDR2 YNFKEQ. CDR3 coding DNA: TGTGCCAGCAGCCAAGAGAGCCAGGGGAAACTGTTTTTT. Translating it yields CASSQESQGKLFF.

This clonotype has only a few counts. V usage is TRBV14 and J usage is TRBJ2-5; perhaps TRBD2 as D (5 bases). The CDR3 has 12 amino acids. The germline V and J ends were trimmed by 4 bases and 9 bases, with 12 bases remaining between them. CDR1 is SGHDN and CDR2 is FVKESK in the germline V gene. The CDR3 nucleotides are TGTGCCAGCAGCCCCCCGTTCGGGGCCCAGTACTTC. The encoded protein is CASSPPFGAQYF.

This chain joins TRBV20-1 and TRBJ1-1, with D perhaps TRBD1 (6 bases). Germline CDR1 is DFQATT and CDR2 is SNEGSKA (reference sequence). CDR3 size: 14 residues. The germline V and J ends were trimmed by 3 bases and 5 bases, with 16 bases remaining between them. The CDR3 region is CSASDRSAETEAFF. CDR3 in DNA: TGCAGTGCTAGCGACAGGTCGGCTGAAACTGAAGCTTTCTTT.

This clonotype was detected many times. J is TRBJ2-7 and V is TRBV10-3, with a possible D match to TRBD1 (5 bases). This CDR3 spans 15 amino acids. V gave up 2 bases and J gave up 0 bases, with 11 bases separating them. Germline V lookup: CDR1 ENHRY, CDR2 SYGVKD. The CDR3 DNA is TGTGCCATCAGTGAGGGGGCGCCTAGCTCCTACGAGCAGTACTTC. Its protein product is CAISEGAPSSYEQYF.

By sample share, this clonotype is medium-sized. The gene calls are TRBV10-2 and TRBJ2-1; 12 bases align to TRBD2. The germline CDR1 and CDR2 sequences are WSHSY and SAAADI. V trimming: 6 bases; J trimming: 6 bases; junction bases outside the gene matches: 6. The CDR3 is 15 residues long. The CDR3 sequence: CASSPTSGRINEQFF. CDR3 nucleotide sequence: TGCGCCAGCAGCCCGACTAGCGGGAGAATCAATGAGCAGTTCTTC.

Details on this clonotype: It may be a read error: a sequence one base away is much more abundant. This chain uses TRBV20-1 with TRBJ1-1; D call uncertain. Germline lookup yields CDR1 DFQATT and CDR2 SNEGSKA (reference sequence). V dropped 2 bases and J dropped 4 bases, with 14 bases sitting between them. The CDR3 length is 14 residues. The CDR3: CSARKGMVRTEAFF. Written as DNA, the CDR3 is TGCAGTGCTAGAAAAGGGATGGTCCGCACTGAAGCTTTCTTT.

This clonotype was found a few times. V and J are TRBV27 and TRBJ2-3; D is unclear. CDR3 size: 14 residues. CDR1 MNHEY and CDR2 SMNVEV come from the germline V gene (reference sequence). V was shortened by 2 bases and J by 1 base, with 7 bases between the two germline ends. The CDR3 sequence: CASSLRRRTDTQYF. In DNA form, the CDR3 reads TGTGCCAGCAGTTTACGCCGCCGCACAGATACGCAGTATTTT.

The gene calls are TRBV6-5 and TRBJ1-2, with D unclear. V was trimmed by 4 bases and J by 5 bases, leaving 14 bases between them. The CDR3 is 14 amino acids. Looked up from germline, CDR1 is MNHEY and CDR2 is SVGAGI. Here the CDR3 DNA reads TGTGCCAGCAGTTTCGTGGCCCAGTTATATGGCTACACCTTC. Its protein is CASSFVAQLYGYTF.

The chain uses TRBV20-1 and TRBJ2-1, with a tentative D call TRBD1 (5 bases). This CDR3 spans 14 amino acids. Germline CDR1 DFQATT, CDR2 SNEGSKA (reference sequence). Trimming took 8 bases from V and 0 from J, leaving 14 bases between them. CDR3 protein: CSPNGDSSYNEQFF. CDR3 sequence (DNA): TGCAGTCCAAATGGAGACAGCTCCTACAATGAGCAGTTCTTC.

This clonotype was counted between two and nine times. The chain links TRBV5-4 to TRBJ2-4, with no clear D. Per germline, CDR1 SGHNT and CDR2 YYREEE (reference sequence). Trimming shortened V by 3 bases and J by 6 bases, and 19 bases separated the two germline ends. The CDR3 runs 16 residues. CDR3 in DNA: TGTGCCAGCAGCTCGCCGGGCGATCGGTCAGGAAACATTCAGTACTTC. Protein sequence: CASSSPGDRSGNIQYF.

This clonotype has more than one count but fewer than ten. The J gene is TRBJ2-5, the V gene TRBV5-1; possibly TRBD1 or TRBD2 for D (6 bases each). Germline CDR1 is SGHRS and CDR2 is YFSETQ. Trimming took 7 bases from V and 6 from J, leaving 19 bases between them. The CDR3 contains 14 residues. DNA of the CDR3: TGCGCCAGCGGCGAGAACGTTGGGGGGCAGACCCAGTACTTC. Its protein is CASGENVGGQTQYF.

This clonotype came up many times. The chain couples TRBV10-3 to TRBJ1-1; D is uncertain. Trimming took off 0 bases at V and 7 bases at J, with 18 bases between the two ends. CDR1 and CDR2 from the germline V gene are ENHRY and SYGVKD. The CDR3 spans 16 residues. The CDR3 sequence is CAISESSVGRKREAFF. DNA for the CDR3: TGTGCCATCAGTGAGTCGTCTGTTGGCAGGAAGCGTGAAGCTTTCTTT.

The rearrangement uses TRBV12-3 or TRBV12-4 and TRBJ1-1, with 10 bases identical to TRBD1. J was trimmed by 10 bases and V by 6 bases; bases with no gene match: 14. The CDR3 length is 15 residues. CDR3 bases: TGTGCCAGCAGAGGACCGGGACAGGGGTTTCTGTCAGCTTTCTTT. This sequence encodes CASRGPGQGFLSAFF.

The J gene is TRBJ2-3, the V gene TRBV7-2; possible D gene TRBD1, 5 bases. CDR1 and CDR2 from the germline V gene are SGHTA and FQGNSA. This CDR3 has 14 amino acids. Deletions cut 5 bases from V and 3 bases from J, with 12 bases between. The CDR3 coding sequence is TGTGCCAGCAGCGACTTCGCAGGGACAGATACGCAGTATTTT. Translation gives CASSDFAGTDTQYF.

Comment on this clonotype: A read error may account for a junction end that differs from germline. V and J are TRBV7-2 and TRBJ2-1, with D unresolved. The germline V gene encodes CDR1 SGHTA and CDR2 FQGNSA. This CDR3 comprises 15 residues. The chain's CDR3 is CASSLVETSSGEQCF. CDR3 bases: TGTGCCAGCAGCTTAGTGGAAACCTCCTCTGGTGAGCAGTGCTTC.

The chain combines TRBV4-2 with TRBJ2-7; D is unresolved. The CDR3 has 13 amino acids. V was clipped by 4 bases and J by 0 bases, with 7 bases between them. Germline V CDR1 and CDR2: LGHNA, YNFKEQ. The CDR3 nucleotides are TGTGCCAGCAGCCTCGGTAGCTCCTACGAGCAGTACTTC. Its protein is CASSLGSSYEQYF.